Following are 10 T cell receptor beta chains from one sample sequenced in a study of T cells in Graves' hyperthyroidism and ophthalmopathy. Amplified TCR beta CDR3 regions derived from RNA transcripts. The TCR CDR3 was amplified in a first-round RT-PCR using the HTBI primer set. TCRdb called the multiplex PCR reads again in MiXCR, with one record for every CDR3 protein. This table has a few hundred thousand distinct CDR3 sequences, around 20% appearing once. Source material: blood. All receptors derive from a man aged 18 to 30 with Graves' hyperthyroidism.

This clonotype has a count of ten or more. CDR3: CASSQDRQSLAGELFF. The CDR3, as DNA: TGCGCCAGCAGCCAAGATAGGCAAAGTCTTGCCGGGGAGCTGTTTTTT. The J gene is TRBJ2-2, the V gene TRBV4-1; D is undetermined. Deletions cut 0 bases from V and 6 bases from J, with 14 bases between. Per the germline V gene, CDR1 is MGHRA and CDR2 is YSYEKL. CDR3 size: 16 residues.

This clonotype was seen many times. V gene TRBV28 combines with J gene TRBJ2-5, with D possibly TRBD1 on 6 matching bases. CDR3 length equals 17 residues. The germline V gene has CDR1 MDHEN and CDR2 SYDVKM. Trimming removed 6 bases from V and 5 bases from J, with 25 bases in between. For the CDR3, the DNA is TGTGCCAGCAGCCACCTGATGACGGGACATACGAGGGAGACCCAGTACTTC. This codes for CASSHLMTGHTRETQYF.

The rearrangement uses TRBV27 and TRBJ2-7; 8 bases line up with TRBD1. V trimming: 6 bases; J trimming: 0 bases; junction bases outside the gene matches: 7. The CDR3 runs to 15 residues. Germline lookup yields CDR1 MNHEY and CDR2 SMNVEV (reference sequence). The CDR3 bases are TGTGCCAGCAGGCCCACAGGGGGGAACTCCTACGAGCAGTACTTC. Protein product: CASRPTGGNSYEQYF.

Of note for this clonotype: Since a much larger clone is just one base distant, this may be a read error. The CDR3 is CSSSPGTDNTIYF. As DNA, the CDR3 is TGCTCCAGCAGCCCAGGGACAGACAACACCATATATTTT. The chain employs TRBV5-1 and TRBJ1-3; 7 bases match TRBD1. The germline CDR1 and CDR2 sequences are SGHRS and YFSETQ. The CDR3 length is 13 residues. The complete variable domain, with remaining parts taken from reference TRBV5-1 and TRBJ1-3, reads KAGVTQTPRYLIKTRGQQVTLSCSPISGHRSVSWYQQTPGQGLQFLFEYFSETQRNKGNFPGRFSGRQFSNSRSEMNVSTLELGDSALYLCSSSPGTDNTIYFGEGSWLTVV.

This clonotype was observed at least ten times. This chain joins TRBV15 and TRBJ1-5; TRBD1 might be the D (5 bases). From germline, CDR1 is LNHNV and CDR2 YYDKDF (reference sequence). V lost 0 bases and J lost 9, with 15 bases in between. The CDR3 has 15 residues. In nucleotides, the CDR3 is TGTGCCACCAGCAGAGAGGGGGAATCGGGTTGGCCCCAGCATTTT. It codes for CATSREGESGWPQHF.

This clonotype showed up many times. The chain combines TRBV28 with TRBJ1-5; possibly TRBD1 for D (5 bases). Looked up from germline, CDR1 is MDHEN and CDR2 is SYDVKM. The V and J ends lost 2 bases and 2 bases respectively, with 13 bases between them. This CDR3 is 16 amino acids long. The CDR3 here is CASSLNAGLGNQPQHF. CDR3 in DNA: TGTGCCAGCAGTTTAAACGCGGGGCTGGGCAATCAGCCCCAGCATTTT.

The CDR3 region has the DNA TGTGCCAGCAGCCAGAAGGCAGGACCAAGCTCTGGAAACACCATATATTTT. Its protein is CASSQKAGPSSGNTIYF. This chain uses TRBV7-6 with TRBJ1-3; D call uncertain. Trimming shortened V by 5 bases and J by 0 bases, and 17 bases separated the two germline ends. This CDR3 has 17 amino acids. Germline V gene sequence: CDR1 SGHVS, CDR2 FNYEAQ.

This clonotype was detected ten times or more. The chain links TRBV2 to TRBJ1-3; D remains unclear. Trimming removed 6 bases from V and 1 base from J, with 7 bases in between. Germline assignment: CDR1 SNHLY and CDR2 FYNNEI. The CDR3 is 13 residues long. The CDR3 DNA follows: TGTGCCAGCAGCGAGATGTCTGGAAACACCATATATTTT. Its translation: CASSEMSGNTIYF. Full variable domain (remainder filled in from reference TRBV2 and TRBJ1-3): EPEVTQTPSHQVTQMGQEVILRCVPISNHLYFYWYRQILGQKVEFLVSFYNNEISEKSEIFDDQFSVERPDGSNFTLKIRSTKLEDSAMYFCASSEMSGNTIYFGEGSWLTVV.

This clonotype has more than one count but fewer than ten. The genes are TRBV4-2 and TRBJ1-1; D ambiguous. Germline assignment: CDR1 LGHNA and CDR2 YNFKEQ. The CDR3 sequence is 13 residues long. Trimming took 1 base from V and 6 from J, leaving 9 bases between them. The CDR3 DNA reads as TGTGCCAGCAGCCAAGTCCCGGGAGCTGAAGCTTTCTTT. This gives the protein CASSQVPGAEAFF.

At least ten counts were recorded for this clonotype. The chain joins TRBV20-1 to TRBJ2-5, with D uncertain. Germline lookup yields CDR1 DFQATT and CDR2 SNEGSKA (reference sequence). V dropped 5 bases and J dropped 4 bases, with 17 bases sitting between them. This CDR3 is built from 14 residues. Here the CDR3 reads CSAGMTSLAETQYF. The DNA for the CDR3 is TGCAGTGCTGGGATGACAAGCCTGGCAGAGACCCAGTACTTC.